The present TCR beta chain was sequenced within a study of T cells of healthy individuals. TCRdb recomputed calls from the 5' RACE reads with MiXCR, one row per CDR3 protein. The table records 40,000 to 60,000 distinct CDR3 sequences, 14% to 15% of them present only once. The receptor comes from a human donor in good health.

The CDR3 nucleotides are TGTGCCAGTGCCGGGACGGCTAATGAAAAACTGTTTTTT. It codes for CASAGTANEKLFF. The chain uses TRBV19 and TRBJ1-4; TRBD1 is a possible D gene (5 bases). The CDR3 length is 13 residues. The V and J ends lost 8 bases and 3 bases respectively, with 10 bases between them. Germline CDR1 LNHDA, CDR2 SQIVND (reference sequence).